Each of the 28 T cell receptor beta chains below was sequenced from the same sample in a study of glioma-infiltrating T cells. The iRepertoire nested amplicon-rescue multiplex PCR amplified TCR alpha and beta CDR3s from RNA. TCRdb processed the multiplex PCR reads anew with MiXCR; each CDR3 protein has one entry. This sample has some 100,000 distinct CDR3 sequences; 25% to 30% occur once, and the top ten carry about a third. Sequenced sample: glioma tissue, nonneoplastic brain tissue, or PBMCs (not recorded which). These receptor sequences come from a human donor with low-grade glioma or glioblastoma, undergoing nonglioma brain surgery, or in good health (not recorded which).

This clonotype was observed at least ten times. This chain uses TRBV27 with TRBJ2-7; tentatively, D is TRBD1 (6 bases). This CDR3 has 13 amino acids. With 1 base removed from V and 6 bases from J, the gap between germline ends came to 10 bases. Germline V gene lookup returns CDR1 MNHEY and CDR2 SMNVEV (reference sequence). The CDR3 protein is CASSLFRGGEQYF. The CDR3 nucleotides read TGTGCCAGCAGTTTATTCAGGGGCGGCGAGCAGTACTTC.

The table lists this clonotype with many counts. This chain joins TRBV20-1 and TRBJ2-4, with D uncertain. Germline V lookup: CDR1 DFQATT, CDR2 SNEGSKA (reference sequence). V lost 0 bases and J lost 2, with 11 bases in between. The CDR3 runs 15 residues. CDR3 nucleotide sequence: TGCAGTGCTAGAGATTCGCGGCACCCCAAAAACATTCAGTACTTC. Translating it yields CSARDSRHPKNIQYF.

V and J are TRBV18 and TRBJ1-1; 7 bases align to TRBD1. Germline assignment: CDR1 KGHSH and CDR2 LQKENI. V lost 2 bases, J lost 6 bases, and 9 bases stayed unmatched. The CDR3 loop spans 15 amino acids. CDR3 protein: CASSPGKTGVAEAFF. CDR3 nucleotides: TGTGCCAGCTCACCAGGCAAAACAGGGGTCGCTGAAGCTTTCTTT.

This clonotype appeared many times. This chain joins TRBV27 and TRBJ2-2; D gene uncertain. The germline V and J ends were trimmed by 2 bases and 5 bases, with 9 bases remaining between them. Germline V gene sequence: CDR1 MNHEY, CDR2 SMNVEV (reference sequence). This CDR3 is built from 14 residues. CDR3 nucleotides: TGTGCCAGCAGTTTAGAACATCCGACCGGGGAGCTGTTTTTT. It encodes CASSLEHPTGELFF.

This clonotype was seen many times. V and J are TRBV2 and TRBJ1-6; D is unresolved. V dropped 3 bases and J dropped 12 bases, with 3 bases sitting between them. From germline, CDR1 is SNHLY and CDR2 FYNNEI. The CDR3 consists of 10 residues. The CDR3 coding sequence is TGTGCCAGCAGTGATAGACCCCTCCACTTT. Amino acid sequence: CASSDRPLHF. Variable domain in full (rest from reference TRBV2 and TRBJ1-6): EPEVTQTPSHQVTQMGQEVILRCVPISNHLYFYWYRQILGQKVEFLVSFYNNEISEKSEIFDDQFSVERPDGSNFTLKIRSTKLEDSAMYFCASSDRPLHFGNGTRLTVT.

This clonotype was observed once. A read error may be the cause here, since a much bigger clone is one base away. The chain recombines TRBV18 with TRBJ2-4; 8 bases are a match to TRBD1. This CDR3 comprises 15 residues. The V gene's germline CDR1 is KGHSH and CDR2 LQKENI. The CDR3 nucleotides read TGTGCCAGCTCACAACAGGGGGGCGGCAAAGACATTCAGTACTTC. It encodes CASSQQGGGKDIQYF.

A note on this clonotype: A much larger clonotype is one base distant, so this may be a read error. For the CDR3, the DNA is TGCAGCGTAGTTCTAGCGGACCCCGAGCAGTACTTC. Its protein is CSVVLADPEQYF. The chain joins TRBV29-1 to TRBJ2-7; 7 nucleotides match TRBD2. The CDR3 covers 12 residues. Germline V gene lookup returns CDR1 SQVTM and CDR2 ANQGSEA. Trimming took 6 bases from V and 6 from J; bases not matched to a gene: 8.

This clonotype was detected ten times or more. The V gene is TRBV9, the J gene TRBJ2-2; 14 bases are a match to TRBD2. With V trimmed by 4 bases and J by 7 bases, 12 bases remained unmatched. The CDR3 runs 18 residues. CDR1 is SGDLS and CDR2 is YYNGEE in the germline V gene. The CDR3 nucleotides are TGTGCCAGCAGCCCTCGACTAGCGGGAGGGTCCGAGGGCGGGGAGCTGTTTTTT. Amino acids: CASSPRLAGGSEGGELFF.

A word on this clonotype: This may stem from a read error, because a much larger clone lies one nucleotide away. The CDR3 end shows no conserved phenylalanine or tryptophan, and so a read error is likely. CDR3 sequence: CASVNPYRGRRETQYL. In DNA form, the CDR3 reads TGTGCCAGCGTAAACCCCTACAGGGGGCGGCGAGAGACCCAGTACCTC. The chain combines TRBV7-2 with TRBJ2-5, with 9 bases matching TRBD1. Germline V gives CDR1 SGHTA, CDR2 FQGNSA. Losses at the gene ends were 8 bases for V and 4 bases for J; bases not matched to a gene: 14. CDR3 length: 16 amino acids.

The genes are TRBV5-1 and TRBJ1-6; D not certain. Trimming took 7 bases from V and 4 from J, leaving 18 bases between them. The germline V gene has CDR1 SGHRS and CDR2 YFSETQ. The CDR3 extends over 16 amino acids. The CDR3 here is CASGSQVEVYNSPLHF. CDR3 nucleotides: TGCGCCAGCGGCTCGCAGGTGGAGGTATATAATTCACCCCTCCACTTT. The full variable domain, rest sourced from reference TRBV5-1 and TRBJ1-6, is KAGVTQTPRYLIKTRGQQVTLSCSPISGHRSVSWYQQTPGQGLQFLFEYFSETQRNKGNFPGRFSGRQFSNSRSEMNVSTLELGDSALYLCASGSQVEVYNSPLHFGNGTRLTVT.

This chain connects TRBV4-1 to TRBJ2-1, with 8 bases lining up with TRBD2. Germline CDR1 MGHRA, CDR2 YSYEKL. V lost 2 bases, J lost 4 bases, and 13 bases stayed unmatched. The CDR3 runs 18 residues. CDR3 loop: CASSQTVGSGSRYNEQFF. Written as DNA, the CDR3 is TGCGCCAGCAGCCAAACGGTAGGGAGCGGGAGTAGGTACAATGAGCAGTTCTTC.

At least ten counts were recorded for this clonotype. The V and J genes are TRBV6-2 or TRBV6-3 and TRBJ2-1; 7 bases agree with TRBD2. V trimming: 8 bases; J trimming: 5 bases; junction bases outside the gene matches: 18. CDR1 MNHEY and CDR2 SVGEGT come from the germline V gene. CDR3 length equals 17 residues. The DNA for the CDR3 is TGTGCCAGCCGCCTCGGGCGGGAGAAAAGTTGGAACAATGAGCAGTTCTTC. This gives the protein CASRLGREKSWNNEQFF.

This clonotype was recorded many times. The chain combines TRBV7-3 with TRBJ1-1; D gene unclear. This CDR3 comprises 12 residues. Germline loops: CDR1 SGHTA, CDR2 FQGTGA. Trimming cost V 7 bases and J 6 bases, with 12 bases left between them. The CDR3 sequence is CASTKAGAEAFF. The DNA for the CDR3 is TGTGCCAGCACCAAGGCGGGAGCTGAAGCTTTCTTT.

The chain uses TRBV29-1 and TRBJ1-5; D not resolved. Germline CDR1 and CDR2: SQVTM and ANQGSEA. The V end lost 3 bases, the J end lost 6 bases, and 6 bases lay between the germline ends. This CDR3 has 11 residues. CDR3: CSVEGPQPQHF. As DNA, the CDR3 is TGCAGCGTTGAGGGTCCTCAGCCCCAGCATTTT.

There are many counts of this clonotype. The rearrangement links TRBV7-9 to TRBJ1-2, with 7 positions matching TRBD1. This CDR3 spans 17 amino acids. J gave up 3 bases and V 7 bases, and 17 bases lay outside the gene matches. Germline CDR1 SEHNR, CDR2 FQNEAQ (reference sequence). CDR3 loop: CASNINGGGQFDYGYTF. CDR3 DNA: TGTGCCAGCAACATTAACGGAGGGGGACAGTTTGACTATGGCTACACCTTC. The variable domain in full, with the rest retrieved from reference TRBV7-9 and TRBJ1-2, is DTGVSQNPRHKITKRGQNVTFRCDPISEHNRLYWYRQTLGQGPEFLTYFQNEAQLEKSRLLSDRFSAERPKGSFSTLEIQRTEQGDSAMYLCASNINGGGQFDYGYTFGSGTRLTVV.

There are many counts of this clonotype. The V and J genes are TRBV7-2 and TRBJ2-1, with TRBD2 matching over 8 bases. V was clipped by 6 bases and J by 2 bases; unmatched bases: 6. The germline CDR1 and CDR2 sequences are SGHTA and FQGNSA. The CDR3 length is 15 residues. In DNA form, the CDR3 reads TGTGCCAGCAGAGTCGGGGGGGTCCCCTACAATGAGCAGTTCTTC. Amino acids: CASRVGGVPYNEQFF.

In this sample, this clonotype turned up a few times. The gene calls are TRBV5-1 and TRBJ2-5; 8 nucleotides align to TRBD2. J lost 5 bases, V lost 6 bases, and 9 bases had no gene match. The CDR3 runs to 14 residues. Germline V lookup: CDR1 SGHRS, CDR2 YFSETQ. The CDR3 region is CASTPGGARETQYF. CDR3 DNA sequence: TGCGCCAGCACTCCCGGGGGGGCGCGGGAGACCCAGTACTTC.

Many counts were recorded for this clonotype. The chain employs TRBV20-1 and TRBJ1-2; TRBD1 agrees at 7 bases. V trimming: 4 bases; J trimming: 2 bases; junction bases outside the gene matches: 4. Germline CDR1 is DFQATT and CDR2 is SNEGSKA (reference sequence). The CDR3 has 13 amino acids. CDR3 region: CSATQTGNYGYTF. The DNA of the CDR3 is TGCAGTGCTACCCAGACAGGGAACTATGGCTACACCTTC.

At least ten counts were recorded for this clonotype. This rearrangement joins TRBV15 to TRBJ1-6; tentative D call: TRBD1 (6 bases). Trimming removed 2 bases at V and 9 bases at J, with 17 bases between. The CDR3 contains 16 residues. Germline V gives CDR1 LNHNV, CDR2 YYDKDF (reference sequence). The CDR3 DNA follows: TGTGCCACCAGCAGAACCCTACGGGGGCTAAGTTCACCCCTCCACTTT. Its protein is CATSRTLRGLSSPLHF. Looking up the rest from reference TRBV15 and TRBJ1-6 gives the full variable domain: DAMVIQNPRYQVTQFGKPVTLSCSQTLNHNVMYWYQQKSSQAPKLLFHYYDKDFNNEADTPDNFQSRRPNTSFCFLDIRSPGLGDTAMYLCATSRTLRGLSSPLHFGNGTRLTVT.

CDR3 region: CASGLGHYNEQFF. CDR3 coding DNA: TGTGCCAGCGGACTGGGCCACTACAATGAGCAGTTCTTC. The chain joins TRBV7-9 to TRBJ2-1, with D tentatively TRBD2 (5 bases). The germline V gene has CDR1 SEHNR and CDR2 FQNEAQ (reference sequence). There are 13 residues in the CDR3. V dropped 8 bases and J dropped 3 bases, with 11 bases sitting between them.

This clonotype appeared many times. CDR3 coding DNA: TGCAGTGCGGCCGGGACAGAGTTTTCGGAGCAGTACTTC. This translates into CSAAGTEFSEQYF. The gene calls are TRBV20-1 and TRBJ2-7; 7 bases map to TRBD1. V shed 6 bases, J shed 7 bases, and the junction held 12 bases outside the gene matches. The CDR3 spans 13 residues. Germline V gene sequence: CDR1 DFQATT, CDR2 SNEGSKA (reference sequence).

In this sample, this clonotype turned up many times. The V and J genes are TRBV7-2 and TRBJ1-5; tentatively, D is TRBD1 (6 bases). Per the germline V gene, CDR1 is SGHTA and CDR2 is FQGNSA. This CDR3 has 15 residues. With 4 bases removed from V and 7 bases from J, the gap between germline ends came to 17 bases. CDR3 region: CASSWGGGAEQPQHF. In nucleotides, the CDR3 is TGTGCCAGCAGCTGGGGGGGGGGCGCAGAACAGCCCCAGCATTTT.

This clonotype was seen ten or more times. This chain joins TRBV6-1 and TRBJ1-2; D is possibly TRBD1 (5 bases). Germline V lookup: CDR1 MNHNS, CDR2 SASEGT. The CDR3 is 14 residues long. Trimming took 7 bases from V and 4 from J, leaving 16 bases between them. CDR3: CASNDPGRTYGYTF. In DNA, the CDR3 is TGTGCCAGCAACGATCCGGGACGGACCTATGGCTACACCTTC.

The chain recombines TRBV3-1 with TRBJ2-7; TRBD2 aligns across 10 bases. CDR3 length: 18 amino acids. V trimming: 4 bases; J trimming: 1 base; junction bases outside the gene matches: 13. Germline CDR1 LGHDT, CDR2 YNNKEL (reference sequence). The CDR3 region has the DNA TGTGCCAGCAGCCGGGACTTGAGCGGGAGGGCCGTTTCCTACGAGCAGTACTTC. Translated, it gives CASSRDLSGRAVSYEQYF.

This clonotype showed up many times. The chain recombines TRBV7-3 with TRBJ2-5; no reliable D call. The germline V gene has CDR1 SGHTA and CDR2 FQGTGA. The CDR3 spans 13 residues. The V end was cut by 2 bases, the J end by 6 bases, with 10 bases between. The CDR3 DNA is TGTGCCAGCAGCTTAGGCCCATCAAAGACCCAGTACTTC. Translated: CASSLGPSKTQYF.

Of note for this clonotype: Possible read error: a much larger clone is one base away. The chain has TRBV29-1 and TRBJ2-7; D is perhaps TRBD1 or TRBD2 (5 bases each). Germline CDR1 and CDR2: SQVTM and ANQGSEA. This CDR3 spans 14 amino acids. V dropped 4 bases and J dropped 4 bases, with 17 bases sitting between them. The CDR3: CSVGGRDHHYEQYF. The CDR3, as DNA: TGCAGCGTTGGGGGCCGGGACCATCATTACGAGCAGTACTTC.

With respect to this clonotype: Possible read error: a much larger clone is one base away. This sequence joins TRBV24-1 and TRBJ2-1, with TRBD2 matching over 11 bases. The CDR3 covers 16 residues. Germline V lookup: CDR1 KGHDR, CDR2 SFDVKD. CDR3: CATSGLLAGANNKQFF. The CDR3 DNA is TGTGCCACCAGTGGTCTACTAGCGGGAGCCAACAATAAGCAGTTCTTC.

There are many counts of this clonotype. The chain combines TRBV6-5 with TRBJ1-3; D ambiguous. Germline V gives CDR1 MNHEY, CDR2 SVGAGI. V lost 0 bases to trimming and J lost 2 bases, with 11 bases between them. The CDR3 extends over 16 amino acids. CDR3 region: CASSYSRFGTGNTIYF. DNA for the CDR3: TGTGCCAGCAGTTACTCGAGGTTCGGGACTGGAAACACCATATATTTT.